Listed below are T cell receptor beta chains from one sample, sequenced in a study of identical twins. MiXCR, run by TCRdb on the 5' RACE reads, gives a single entry per CDR3 protein. The sample records fewer than 900,000 distinct CDR3 sequences, about 20% being singletons. The same sample was also studied in work on T cells expressing NK-cell markers.

The sample consisted of PBMCs. These receptors were taken from a woman aged 18-29 years in good health. Both conserved end residues are part of each CDR3. Fields, in order: J gene, V gene, clone size, D gene, CDR3 protein, CDR3 DNA. The D gene is left open where the match is weak. Clone size is not always given. Where it is, it says once, few, many or a class for expanded clones.

>TRBJ2-3|TRBV2|many|TRBD2
CASGGLADYTTSTDTQYF
TGTGCCAGCGGGGGACTAGCGGACTACACCACTAGCACAGATACGCAGTATTTT
>TRBJ2-5|TRBV12-3/TRBV12-4|few|.
CASSSTGEGETQYF
TGTGCCAGCAGTTCGACAGGGGAGGGAGAGACCCAGTACTTC
>TRBJ1-5|TRBV20-1|.|TRBD1
CSAKGQGRNQPQHF
TGCAGTGCAAAAGGACAGGGACGTAATCAGCCCCAGCATTTT
>TRBJ1-2|TRBV10-3|few|.
CAIGDYYGYTF
TGTGCCATCGGTGATTATTATGGCTACACCTTC
>TRBJ1-1|TRBV27|.|.
CASSGLGVSTEAFF
TGTGCCAGTAGCGGGTTGGGGGTTTCCACTGAAGCTTTCTTT
>TRBJ2-1|TRBV7-9|.|.
CASSGGTYNEQFF
TGTGCCAGCAGCGGGGGGACTTACAATGAGCAGTTCTTC
>TRBJ2-7|TRBV2|many|.
CASSTDGGVYEQYF
TGTGCCAGCAGCACGGACGGTGGGGTCTACGAGCAGTACTTC
>TRBJ2-3|TRBV9|.|TRBD2
CASSVDSSGRTLTDTQYF
TGTGCCAGCAGCGTAGACTCTAGCGGGAGGACTCTCACAGATACGCAGTATTTT
>TRBJ1-4|TRBV4-2|few|.
CASSHSYSQGVREKLFF
TGTGCCAGCAGCCACAGTTACTCACAGGGAGTTCGAGAAAAACTGTTTTTT
>TRBJ2-7|TRBV11-2|few|.
CASSPGVGSSSYEQYF
TGTGCCAGCAGTCCCGGAGTCGGGTCGAGCTCCTACGAGCAGTACTTC
>TRBJ2-1|TRBV19|.|.
CASSPLGSGTNNEQFF
TGTGCCAGTAGTCCACTTGGTAGCGGCACTAACAATGAGCAGTTCTTC
>TRBJ2-7|TRBV29-1|few|.
CSVDSRPISYEQYF
TGCAGCGTTGATAGTAGACCAATCTCTTACGAGCAGTACTTC
>TRBJ1-3|TRBV4-3|few|.
CASSQDRSSGNTIYF
TGCGCCAGCAGCCAAGACAGGTCGTCGGGAAACACCATATATTTT
>TRBJ1-1|TRBV5-6|.|.
CASSWIDTNTEAFF
TGTGCCAGCAGCTGGATTGACACAAACACTGAAGCTTTCTTT
>TRBJ2-1|TRBV4-2|.|TRBD2
CASSLLTSGGYNEQFF
TGTGCCAGCAGCCTACTAACTAGCGGGGGCTACAATGAGCAGTTCTTC
>TRBJ2-4|TRBV6-2/TRBV6-3|.|.
CASGVAKNIQYF
TGTGCCAGCGGAGTAGCCAAAAACATTCAGTACTTC
>TRBJ2-3|TRBV12-2|.|.
CASRYSGSRDTQYF
TGTGCAAGTCGCTATAGCGGGAGTAGAGATACGCAGTATTTT
>TRBJ2-1|TRBV5-1|.|TRBD2
CASSSAGTSGYNEQFF
TGCGCCAGCAGTAGCGCGGGGACTAGCGGCTACAATGAGCAGTTCTTC
>TRBJ1-1|TRBV29-1|.|TRBD1
CSVELGGLEAFF
TGCAGCGTTGAACTAGGGGGCTTGGAAGCTTTCTTT
>TRBJ2-5|TRBV25-1|few|.
CASSARGDSPQIETQYF
TGTGCCAGCAGTGCGCGCGGGGACTCCCCCCAAATAGAGACCCAGTACTTC
>TRBJ1-2|TRBV2|few|.
CASSERGQYGYTF
TGTGCCAGCAGTGAAAGAGGACAGTATGGCTACACCTTC
>TRBJ2-5|TRBV12-3/TRBV12-4|.|TRBD2
CASSNGGVETQYF
TGTGCCAGCAGCAATGGGGGGGTCGAGACCCAGTACTTC
>TRBJ2-2|TRBV2|.|.
CASRADRDALVFF
TGTGCCAGCAGGGCGGACAGAGATGCCTTGGTGTTTTTT
>TRBJ2-2|TRBV12-3/TRBV12-4|.|.
CATPSRASTGELFF
TGTGCCACCCCGTCTCGGGCCAGCACCGGGGAGCTGTTTTTT
>TRBJ1-2|TRBV12-3/TRBV12-4|many|.
CASTSAETYGYTF
TGTGCCAGCACCTCGGCGGAGACCTATGGCTACACCTTC
>TRBJ1-1|TRBV9|.|.
CASSVVFGAEAFF
TGTGCCAGCAGCGTAGTATTTGGGGCAGAAGCTTTCTTT
>TRBJ2-6|TRBV21-1|.|.
CASSKNRDRASPGANVLTF
TGTGCCAGCAGCAAAAACCGGGACAGGGCCTCCCCTGGGGCCAACGTCCTGACTTTC
>TRBJ2-1|TRBV12-3/TRBV12-4|.|.
CASRLGLVEQFF
TGTGCCAGCCGGCTGGGGCTCGTTGAGCAGTTCTTC
>TRBJ2-7|TRBV20-1|few|.
CSARIYEQYF
TGCAGTGCTAGGATCTACGAGCAGTACTTC
>TRBJ2-7|TRBV29-1|few|TRBD1
CSVDGTGDPYEQYF
TGCAGCGTGGATGGGACAGGGGATCCCTACGAGCAGTACTTC
>TRBJ1-4|TRBV18|few|.
CASSPPAGSGAEKLFF
TGTGCCAGCTCACCACCGGCGGGTTCAGGGGCTGAAAAACTGTTTTTT
>TRBJ2-6|TRBV14|few|.
CASSQVGANVLTF
TGTGCCAGCAGCCAAGTCGGGGCCAACGTCCTGACTTTC
>TRBJ2-7|TRBV5-1|.|.
CASSFRTTGSYEQYF
TGCGCCAGCAGCTTCCGCACAACCGGGTCCTACGAGCAGTACTTC
>TRBJ1-3|TRBV2|.|.
CASSEAPLGMGNTIYF
TGTGCCAGCAGTGAAGCTCCTCTGGGAATGGGAAACACCATATATTTT
>TRBJ2-7|TRBV12-3/TRBV12-4|.|TRBD1
CASSPGQVNYEQYF
TGTGCCAGCAGTCCGGGACAGGTGAACTACGAGCAGTACTTC
>TRBJ2-3|TRBV12-3/TRBV12-4|.|.
CAMTTSGTQYF
TGTGCCATGACTACATCGGGTACGCAGTATTTT
>TRBJ1-5|TRBV12-3/TRBV12-4|.|.
CASSLEFGVGQPQHF
TGTGCCAGCAGTTTAGAGTTCGGGGTGGGACAGCCCCAGCATTTT
>TRBJ2-1|TRBV12-3/TRBV12-4|.|TRBD2
CASSFGLAGKQFF
TGTGCCAGCAGTTTTGGCCTAGCGGGGAAGCAGTTCTTC
>TRBJ2-2|TRBV5-1|few|.
CASSLVPGRGTGELFF
TGCGCCAGCAGCTTGGTTCCGGGGCGGGGCACCGGGGAGCTGTTTTTT
>TRBJ2-3|TRBV5-1|.|TRBD2
CASSLVQRGGQTDTQYF
TGCGCCAGCAGCTTGGTGCAGCGGGGGGGCCAGACAGATACGCAGTATTTT
>TRBJ2-1|TRBV12-3/TRBV12-4|.|TRBD2
CASRNPGGPNEQFF
TGTGCCAGCAGGAACCCGGGAGGTCCCAATGAGCAGTTCTTC
>TRBJ2-5|TRBV5-1|few|.
CASSLFTGQETQYF
TGCGCCAGCAGCTTGTTCACAGGCCAGGAGACCCAGTACTTC
>TRBJ1-2|TRBV5-5|.|TRBD1
CASSLGQGAFGYTF
TGTGCCAGCAGCCTGGGACAGGGAGCGTTTGGCTACACCTTC
>TRBJ2-1|TRBV6-2/TRBV6-3|.|.
CASSNRPGISYNEQFF
TGTGCCAGCAGTAACCGACCAGGGATATCTTACAATGAGCAGTTCTTC
>TRBJ1-5|TRBV10-3|.|.
CAISGQPGSNQPQHF
TGTGCCATCAGTGGTCAGCCAGGCAGCAATCAGCCCCAGCATTTT
>TRBJ1-4|TRBV29-1|few|TRBD1
CSVAHRGGEKLFF
TGCAGCGTTGCCCACAGGGGTGGCGAAAAACTGTTTTTT
>TRBJ1-5|TRBV20-1|few|.
CSASPQWQGPQHF
TGCAGTGCTAGCCCACAGTGGCAAGGGCCCCAGCATTTT
>TRBJ2-6|TRBV27|.|.
CASRRGSSGANVLTF
TGTGCCAGCCGTAGGGGATCCTCTGGGGCCAACGTCCTGACTTTC
>TRBJ1-6|TRBV20-1|many|TRBD1
CSAKGQWSPLHF
TGCAGTGCAAAGGGACAGTGGTCACCCCTCCACTTT
>TRBJ1-2|TRBV27|.|.
CASSIPGRTNYGYTF
TGTGCCAGCAGTATACCGGGACGGACTAACTATGGCTACACCTTC
>TRBJ2-2|TRBV20-1|few|TRBD2
CSAPGLGSTGELFF
TGCAGTGCCCCGGGACTAGGGAGCACCGGGGAGCTGTTTTTT
>TRBJ2-2|TRBV19|.|.
CASSIIGGRARGTGELFF
TGTGCCAGTAGTATAATCGGCGGCAGGGCTCGGGGCACCGGGGAGCTGTTTTTT